A single sample is the source of the 18 T cell receptor gamma chains below, sequenced in a study of gamma-delta T cells after stem cell transplantation (dated by TCRdb to 2015 to 2016). The library came from RT-PCR. TCRdb lists the instrument as Illumina MiSeq. Identical DNA sequences were merged into single rows after TCRdb reprocessed the public reads with CATT. The sample table lists 3,000 to 3,500 gamma-chain clones, roughly 5.3% of them with a count of one. Of the sample, around 22% falls within the top ten clones. The sequenced material came from gamma-delta T cells. These receptors were collected from a human donor. It is not recorded whose cells these are; they may come from a transplant donor.

This sequence joins TRGV9 and TRGJP. The CDR3 length is 17 residues. V shed 0 bases and J 4 bases; nucleotides not matched to a gene: 3. Germline V gene lookup returns CDR1 GITISATS and CDR2 ISYDGTV (reference sequence). In nucleotides, the CDR3 is TGTGCCTTGTGGGAGGTGGACCAAGAGTTGGGCAAAAAAATCAAGGTATTT. It translates to CALWEVDQELGKKIKVF.

This clone is labeled as medium-sized. A read error may explain this, as a much larger clone is one base away. The genes are TRGV2 and TRGJ1 or TRGJ2. The CDR3 extends over 10 amino acids. J lost 8 bases, V lost 2 bases, and 0 bases had no gene match. The germline gives CDR1 EGSNGY, CDR2 YDSYNSKV. The DNA for the CDR3 is TGTGCCACCTGGGACGATAAGAAACTCTTT. It encodes CATWDDKKLF.

Regarding this clone: A much larger clone is a single base away; this may be a read error. This specimen includes other DNA sequences encoding the same CDR3. The rearrangement links TRGV9 to TRGJP. Germline values: CDR1 GITISATS, CDR2 ISYDGTV (reference sequence). With 4 bases clipped from V and 2 bases from J, the junction kept 5 bases outside the gene matches. This CDR3 is built from 17 residues. The CDR3, as DNA: TGTGCCTTGTGGGAAGTGCGGCAAGAGTTGGGCAAAAAAATCAAGGTATTT. Its protein product is CALWEVRQELGKKIKVF.

The J gene is TRGJ1 or TRGJ2, the V gene TRGV8. V lost 6 bases to trimming and J lost 7 bases; unmatched junction nucleotides: 12. Germline V gives CDR1 VENAVY, CDR2 YDSYNSRV. The CDR3 loop spans 13 amino acids. The CDR3 reads CATWMIRSYKKLF. In nucleotides, the CDR3 is TGTGCCACCTGGATGATTCGTTCCTATAAGAAACTCTTT.

This clone occurred a few times. Other DNA sequences in the same sample also yield this CDR3. The gene calls are TRGV9 and TRGJP. This CDR3 contains 17 residues. Germline V CDR1 and CDR2: GITISATS, ISYDGTV (reference sequence). The ends lost 0 bases at V and 7 bases at J; junction bases unmatched: 6. DNA for the CDR3: TGTGCCTTGTGGGAGGTGCGTGGGGAGTTGGGCAAAAAAATCAAGGTATTT. Its translation: CALWEVRGELGKKIKVF.

By frequency in the sample, this clone is medium-sized. V and J are TRGV9 and TRGJP. This CDR3 contains 15 residues. The J segment lost 3 bases and the V segment lost 6 bases, leaving 2 bases of the junction unmatched. Germline CDR1 is GITISATS and CDR2 is ISYDGTV (reference sequence). The CDR3 region has the DNA TGTGCCTTGTGGATGCAAGAGTTGGGCAAAAAAATCAAGGTATTT. It specifies CALWMQELGKKIKVF.

In this sample, this clone turned up a few times. V is TRGV9 and J is TRGJ1 or TRGJ2. Germline V lookup: CDR1 GITISATS, CDR2 ISYDGTV (reference sequence). This CDR3 region has 15 residues. Germline trimming cut 0 bases from V and 0 bases from J; bases unmatched to any gene: 5. The CDR3: CALWEVKKNYYKKLF. CDR3 nucleotide sequence: TGTGCCTTGTGGGAGGTGAAAAAGAATTATTATAAGAAACTCTTT.

This clone appeared a few times. With a much larger clone just one base away, this may be a read error. The rearrangement links TRGV9 to TRGJP. Germline loops: CDR1 GITISATS, CDR2 ISYDGTV (reference sequence). Unmatched junction bases numbered 5, after V lost 3 bases and J lost 9 bases. This CDR3 contains 15 residues. Here the CDR3 reads CALWEKGLGKKIKVF. The CDR3 DNA sequence: TGTGCCTTGTGGGAGAAAGGGTTGGGCAAAAAAATCAAGGTATTT.

This clone was detected only a few times. A single base is all that separates this from a far larger clone, so a read error is likely. The V call is TRGV8, the J call TRGJ1 or TRGJ2. CDR1 VENAVY and CDR2 YDSYNSRV come from the germline V gene. The CDR3 loop spans 15 amino acids. CDR3 loop: CATWDGRGIYHKKLF. The CDR3 region has the DNA TGTGCCACCTGGGACGGGCGGGGTATTTATCATAAGAAACTCTTT.

By sample fraction, this clone is medium-sized. The V call is TRGV3, the J call TRGJ1 or TRGJ2. After removal of 0 bases from V and 3 bases from J, the junction contained 2 bases not matched to a gene. Germline V gene sequence: CDR1 VTNTFY, CDR2 YDVSTARD (reference sequence). The CDR3 contains 13 residues. CDR3 region: CATWDRGYYKKLF. The CDR3 nucleotides are TGTGCCACCTGGGACAGGGGTTATTATAAGAAACTCTTT.

This clone was recorded a few times. This chain links TRGV9 with TRGJP. The J segment lost 8 bases and the V segment lost 9 bases, leaving 4 bases of the junction unmatched. Germline CDR1 is GITISATS and CDR2 is ISYDGTV (reference sequence). The CDR3 has 13 residues. The CDR3 reads CALEQLGKKIKVF. CDR3 sequence (DNA): TGTGCCTTGGAGCAGTTGGGCAAAAAAATCAAGGTATTT.

This clone rates as medium-sized. The rearrangement links TRGV9 to TRGJP1. CDR3 length: 16 amino acids. From germline, CDR1 is GITISATS and CDR2 ISYDGTV (reference sequence). V shed 3 bases and J 7 bases; nucleotides not matched to a gene: 14. The CDR3 spells CALWETPRVGGWFKIF. The CDR3 DNA reads TGTGCCTTGTGGGAGACGCCTCGAGTTGGTGGTTGGTTCAAGATATTT.

The chain couples TRGV2 to TRGJP2. This CDR3 comprises 15 residues. Losses at the gene ends were 0 bases for V and 3 bases for J; bases not matched to a gene: 4. Germline CDR1 reads EGSNGY; CDR2 reads YDSYNSKV. The CDR3 loop is CATWDGRGSDWIKTF. CDR3 coding DNA: TGTGCCACCTGGGACGGGCGGGGTAGTGATTGGATCAAGACGTTT.

This clone was seen more than once but under ten times. The protein TCRdb gives is from a much larger clone and does not agree with this DNA's translation at residue 14, likely a read error; the protein shown here comes from the DNA. The CDR3, as DNA: TGTGCCTTGTGGGAGGCGCAAGAGTTGGGCAAAAAAATCAGGGTATTT. Translation gives CALWEAQELGKKIRVF. This chain links TRGV9 with TRGJP. The CDR3 covers 16 residues. From germline, CDR1 is GITISATS and CDR2 ISYDGTV (reference sequence).

This clone is deemed medium-sized. This rearrangement joins TRGV2 to TRGJ1 or TRGJ2. The V gene end was trimmed by 1 base and the J gene end by 2 bases; junction bases not matched to a gene: 5. CDR3 length equals 14 residues. Germline-derived CDR1 and CDR2 are EGSNGY and YDSYNSKV. DNA of the CDR3: TGTGCCACCTGGGACGGAGCCTATTATTATAAGAAACTCTTT. Amino acids: CATWDGAYYYKKLF.

The table lists this clone with a few counts. The chain combines TRGV4 with TRGJ1 or TRGJ2. CDR1 is EGSTGY, CDR2 YDSYTSSV, per germline. The CDR3 consists of 13 residues. V lost 5 bases and J lost 2; bases outside the gene matches: 6. The CDR3 reads CATWVRDYYKKLF. CDR3 DNA sequence: TGTGCCACCTGGGTTAGGGATTATTATAAGAAACTCTTT.

A note on this clone: A junction boundary mismatches the germline segment, possibly from a read error. The chain carries TRGV9 and TRGJ1 or TRGJ2. CDR1 is GITISATS and CDR2 is ISYDGTV in the germline V gene (reference sequence). The CDR3 totals 13 residues. The CDR3: CALWEVHPYKKLF. In DNA, the CDR3 is TGTGCCCTGTGGGAGGTGCATCCTTATAAGAAACTCTTT.

This clone is labeled as medium-sized (0.01 to 0.1%). The chain links TRGV8 to TRGJP2. The CDR3 runs to 14 residues. V gave up 6 bases and J gave up 3 bases; unmatched junction bases: 7. Germline-derived CDR1 and CDR2 are VENAVY and YDSYNSRV. The CDR3 bases are TGTGCCACCTGGATACCCGGTAGTGATTGGATCAAGACGTTT. Its protein product is CATWIPGSDWIKTF.